A single sample gave rise to the 28 T cell receptor beta chains below, sequenced in a study of CD8+ T cells in alopecia areata. Investigators isolated RNA and reverse transcribed it into cDNA to act as the sequencing template. Some clones are missing from TCRdb's copy, which holds only in-frame ones; the method was immunoSEQ multiplex PCR. The data show under 250,000 clones, under 60% seen once. The sample's treatment: oral pan-JAK inhibitor, 5-10 mg twice daily. The sample in question was CD4+ T cells sorted from blood, obtained at week 4, from a patient treated with tofacitinib. The receptors were gathered from a human donor with alopecia areata.

The chain recombines TRBV5-4 with TRBJ2-3; D is ambiguous. Trimming pared 5 bases from V and 0 bases from J, leaving 10 bases between. Germline CDR1 is SGHNT and CDR2 is YYREEE (reference sequence). The CDR3 extends over 14 amino acids. The CDR3 DNA sequence: TGTGCCAGCAGTCCTGAGACTAGCACAGATACGCAGTATTTT. Translation gives CASSPETSTDTQYF.

This chain connects TRBV5-1 to TRBJ1-2, with 8 bases that match TRBD1. This CDR3 contains 15 residues. With 4 bases clipped from V and 0 bases from J, the junction kept 5 bases outside the gene matches. Germline V gene lookup returns CDR1 SGHRS and CDR2 YFSETQ. The CDR3: CASSPWTGTNYGYTF. CDR3 sequence (DNA): TGCGCCAGCAGCCCATGGACAGGGACTAACTATGGCTACACCTTC.

The chain carries TRBV7-9 and TRBJ2-2, with a tentative D call TRBD1 (5 bases). The germline gives CDR1 SEHNR, CDR2 FQNEAQ (reference sequence). This CDR3 contains 15 residues. The ends were cut back, 4 bases at V and 3 bases at J, with 12 bases in the middle. CDR3 loop: CASSSASRDTGELFF. The CDR3 coding sequence is TGTGCCAGCAGCTCCGCCTCCAGGGACACCGGGGAGCTGTTTTTT.

The V and J genes are TRBV18 and TRBJ1-2, with 8 bases matching TRBD1. This CDR3 has 11 amino acids. CDR1 and CDR2 (germline): KGHSH, LQKENI. J gave up 6 bases and V 6 bases, and 0 bases lay outside the gene matches. The CDR3 DNA follows: TGTGCCAGCTCGACAGGGGATGGCTACACCTTC. Protein sequence: CASSTGDGYTF. The full variable domain, in which reference TRBV18 and TRBJ1-2 provide the parts outside the CDR3, is NAGVMQNPRHLVRRRGQEARLRCSPMKGHSHVYWYRQLPEEGLKFMVYLQKENIIDESGMPKERFSAEFPKEGPSILRIQQVVRGDSAAYFCASSTGDGYTFGSGTRLTVV.

Ten or more counts support this clone. In DNA, the CDR3 is TGTGCCAGCAGCTCCATTGGGAGTAGCTATGGCTACACCTTC. Amino acid sequence: CASSSIGSSYGYTF. The chain combines TRBV6-5 with TRBJ1-2, with D hard to call. Trimming took off 6 bases at V and 4 bases at J, with 15 bases between the two ends. The CDR3 loop spans 14 amino acids. Germline loops: CDR1 MNHEY, CDR2 SVGAGI.

The chain uses TRBV29-1 and TRBJ2-1, with 7 bases lining up with TRBD1. Germline trimming cut 6 bases from V and 4 bases from J; bases unmatched to any gene: 12. The CDR3 contains 15 residues. Germline values: CDR1 SQVTM, CDR2 ANQGSEA. This CDR3 is CSVGQTGTTYNEQFF. The CDR3 bases are TGCAGCGTCGGCCAGACAGGGACGACTTACAATGAGCAGTTCTTC.

This clone was counted between two and nine times. This chain joins TRBV19 and TRBJ1-5; 9 bases line up with TRBD1. Germline CDR1 LNHDA, CDR2 SQIVND (reference sequence). The CDR3 spans 16 residues. J gave up 6 bases and V 3 bases, and 9 bases lay outside the gene matches. For the CDR3, the DNA is TGTGCCAGTAGTATGACAGACAGGGGGTTCAGTCAGCCCCAGCATTTT. Translating gives CASSMTDRGFSQPQHF.

This clone was observed a few times. The chain employs TRBV19 and TRBJ2-3; D is unclear. With 3 bases removed from V and 0 bases from J, the gap between germline ends came to 7 bases. This CDR3 region has 14 residues. Per germline, CDR1 LNHDA and CDR2 SQIVND (reference sequence). Written as DNA, the CDR3 is TGTGCCAGTAGTATGAGGTTTAGCACAGATACGCAGTATTTT. The encoded protein is CASSMRFSTDTQYF.

The chain recombines TRBV7-3 with TRBJ2-1; 7 bases match TRBD1. Germline trimming cut 4 bases from V and 9 bases from J; bases unmatched to any gene: 6. Germline lookup yields CDR1 SGHTA and CDR2 FQGTGA. The CDR3 has 13 amino acids. CDR3 sequence (DNA): TGTGCCAGCAGCTCTCAGGGGGACCCTGAGCAGTTCTTC. Amino acid sequence: CASSSQGDPEQFF.

This clone has ten or more counts. This chain connects TRBV27 to TRBJ1-6, with no clear D. Germline V lookup: CDR1 MNHEY, CDR2 SMNVEV (reference sequence). This CDR3 region has 12 residues. V was trimmed by 3 bases and J by 8 bases, leaving 5 bases between them. The CDR3 region has the DNA TGTGCCAGCAGTTTCGGCTATTCACCCCTCCACTTT. Protein sequence: CASSFGYSPLHF.

The CDR3 region is CAWRIAGTPTINEKLFF. The CDR3 DNA sequence: TGTGCCTGGAGAATTGCCGGGACACCTACCATTAATGAAAAACTGTTTTTT. V is TRBV30 and J is TRBJ1-4; D may be TRBD1 (6 bases). Trimming took 3 bases from V and 4 from J, leaving 21 bases between them. The germline CDR1 and CDR2 sequences are GTSNPN and SVGIG (reference sequence). This CDR3 has 17 residues. Using reference TRBV30 and TRBJ1-4 for the parts outside the CDR3, the full variable domain is SQTIHQWPATLVQPVGSPLSLECTVEGTSNPNLYWYRQAAGRGLQLLFYSVGIGQISSEVPQNLSASRPQDRQFILSSKKLLLSDSGFYLCAWRIAGTPTINEKLFFGSGTQLSVL.

The sample holds a few counts of this clone. The V gene is TRBV4-1, the J gene TRBJ2-7, with 7 bases lining up with TRBD2. This CDR3 region has 17 residues. V lost 3 bases, J lost 1 base, and 12 bases stayed unmatched. CDR1 MGHRA and CDR2 YSYEKL come from the germline V gene. In DNA form, the CDR3 reads TGCGCCAGCAGCCACCTAGGGGAGGGCAGCAAGTCCTACGAGCAGTACTTC. Translated: CASSHLGEGSKSYEQYF.

The V and J genes are TRBV30 and TRBJ1-1, with D unclear. The V and J ends lost 5 bases and 0 bases respectively, with 7 bases between them. The CDR3 covers 12 residues. Germline CDR1 is GTSNPN and CDR2 is SVGIG (reference sequence). The CDR3 nucleotides read TGTGCCTGGGGTTCCATGAACACTGAAGCTTTCTTT. This codes for CAWGSMNTEAFF.

V and J are TRBV30 and TRBJ1-2; D is uncertain. Trimming stripped 7 bases from V and 7 bases from J, with 10 bases between. The CDR3 is 10 amino acids. Germline V CDR1 and CDR2: GTSNPN, SVGIG (reference sequence). The DNA of the CDR3 is TGTGCCTCTTTAATGGGTGGCTACACCTTC. Its protein product is CASLMGGYTF.

This clone was picked up a small number of times. The V gene is TRBV18, the J gene TRBJ1-1; D is uncertain. The CDR3 sequence is 17 residues long. CDR1 is KGHSH and CDR2 is LQKENI in the germline V gene. Trimming took off 3 bases at V and 1 base at J, with 18 bases between the two ends. The CDR3 sequence: CASSPQRQAVRNTEAFF. DNA for the CDR3: TGTGCCAGCTCACCGCAGAGGCAGGCCGTCCGGAACACTGAAGCTTTCTTT.

The chain couples TRBV29-1 to TRBJ2-7, with a possible D match to TRBD2 (5 bases). Germline V CDR1 and CDR2: SQVTM, ANQGSEA. The CDR3 has 16 residues. Deletions cut 8 bases from V and 3 bases from J, with 26 bases between. As DNA, the CDR3 is TGCAGCCAGACCCCACGATGTATTATACGGGACTACGAGCAGTACTTC. This encodes CSQTPRCIIRDYEQYF.

The chain joins TRBV6-5 to TRBJ2-2, with 12 bases aligning to TRBD2. The CDR3 runs 15 residues. Germline V gives CDR1 MNHEY, CDR2 SVGAGI. Losses at the gene ends were 6 bases for V and 5 bases for J; bases not matched to a gene: 4. CDR3 nucleotides: TGTGCCAGCAGCGCGACTAGCGGGGGAACCGGGGAGCTGTTTTTT. Translation: CASSATSGGTGELFF.

This clone came up once. The V and J genes are TRBV15 and TRBJ2-7; D perhaps matches TRBD1 (6 bases). Germline loops: CDR1 LNHNV, CDR2 YYDKDF (reference sequence). The ends were cut back, 3 bases at V and 5 bases at J, with 14 bases in the middle. The CDR3 has 14 residues. CDR3 sequence: CATSRPIRGDEQYF. Here the CDR3 DNA reads TGTGCCACCAGCAGGCCCATCAGGGGTGACGAGCAGTACTTC.

The rearrangement uses TRBV29-1 and TRBJ1-1; no clear D. V dropped 7 bases and J dropped 4 bases, with 7 bases sitting between them. Germline CDR1 is SQVTM and CDR2 is ANQGSEA. The CDR3 extends over 10 amino acids. The CDR3: CSASSTEAFF. The CDR3 DNA reads TGCAGCGCAAGTAGCACTGAAGCTTTCTTT.

This clone has at least ten counts. The V and J genes are TRBV5-5 and TRBJ2-7, with D uncertain. V dropped 0 bases and J dropped 3 bases, with 7 bases sitting between them. This CDR3 is built from 13 residues. In germline, CDR1 is SGHKS, CDR2 YYEKEE (reference sequence). CDR3 protein: CASSLVVHYEQYF. CDR3 nucleotides: TGTGCCAGCAGCTTGGTCGTGCACTACGAGCAGTACTTC.

This clone turned up a few times. The genes are TRBV11-3 and TRBJ1-1; no reliable D call. CDR1 SGHNT and CDR2 YENEEA come from the germline V gene. The CDR3 covers 9 residues. CDR3 bases: TGTGCATACGAGACTGAAGCTTTCTTT. This sequence encodes CAYETEAFF.

The rearrangement joins TRBV19 to TRBJ2-2; no clear D. V was trimmed by 3 bases and J by 0 bases, leaving 17 bases between them. The CDR3 totals 18 residues. CDR1 is LNHDA, CDR2 SQIVND, per germline (reference sequence). This CDR3 is CASSILFDRKPNTGELFF. The CDR3 DNA reads TGTGCCAGTAGTATTCTATTCGACCGAAAACCGAACACCGGGGAGCTGTTTTTT. Full variable domain (rest looked up from reference TRBV19 and TRBJ2-2): DGGITQSPKYLFRKEGQNVTLSCEQNLNHDAMYWYRQDPGQGLRLIYYSQIVNDFQKGDIAEGYSVSREKKESFPLTVTSAQKNPTAFYLCASSILFDRKPNTGELFFGEGSRLTVL.

The chain uses TRBV7-2 and TRBJ1-2, with 7 bases lining up with TRBD1. Germline assignment: CDR1 SGHTA and CDR2 FQGNSA. V shed 5 bases, J shed 5 bases, and the junction held 8 bases outside the gene matches. The CDR3 loop spans 14 amino acids. The CDR3 reads CASSPTTGSYGYTF. The CDR3, as DNA: TGTGCCAGCAGCCCTACGACAGGGTCTTATGGCTACACCTTC. The whole variable domain, filled in from reference TRBV7-2 and TRBJ1-2, reads GAGVSQSPSNKVTEKGKDVELRCDPISGHTALYWYRQSLGQGLEFLIYFQGNSAPDKSGLPSDRFSAERTGGSVSTLTIQRTQQEDSAVYLCASSPTTGSYGYTFGSGTRLTVV.

The J gene is TRBJ2-5, the V gene TRBV7-6; 10 nucleotides line up with TRBD1. The germline gives CDR1 SGHVS, CDR2 FNYEAQ. CDR3 length equals 15 residues. Trimming at V came to 3 bases and at J to 5 bases, leaving 6 bases not matched to a gene. The CDR3 nucleotides read TGTGCCAGCAGCTTCAGCCCGGGACAGGGGGAGACCCAGTACTTC. Its protein product is CASSFSPGQGETQYF.

This clone was detected many times. The rearrangement links TRBV7-9 to TRBJ2-7; D ambiguous. This CDR3 has 13 amino acids. CDR1 and CDR2 from the germline V gene are SEHNR and FQNEAQ (reference sequence). The germline V and J ends were trimmed by 2 bases and 6 bases, with 11 bases remaining between them. CDR3: CASSLSSYGEQYF. As DNA, the CDR3 is TGTGCCAGCAGCTTATCCTCTTATGGCGAGCAGTACTTC.

The count of this clone is one. An end of the junction differs from the germline gene, which may be a read error. The CDR3 sequence: CASSTLAGWDF. The CDR3 nucleotides are TGTGCCAGCAGTACTCTAGCGGGGTGGGATTTT. The chain uses TRBV2 and TRBJ2-3; 9 bases align to TRBD2. Germline CDR1 is SNHLY and CDR2 is FYNNEI. This CDR3 contains 11 residues.

The chain joins TRBV27 to TRBJ2-6, with unresolved D. V lost 5 bases, J lost 4 bases, and 12 bases lay in between. Germline-derived CDR1 and CDR2 are MNHEY and SMNVEV (reference sequence). This CDR3 comprises 15 residues. CDR3 residues: CASSLWVGGANVLTF. The CDR3 DNA reads TGTGCCAGCAGTCTTTGGGTTGGCGGGGCCAACGTCCTGACTTTC.

This sequence joins TRBV5-1 and TRBJ2-2; TRBD1 is a possible D gene (7 bases). V was shortened by 2 bases and J by 1 base, with 18 bases between the two germline ends. Germline V lookup: CDR1 SGHRS, CDR2 YFSETQ. The CDR3 contains 18 residues. CDR3 sequence: CASSFPVRQGLNTGELFF. In DNA form, the CDR3 reads TGCGCCAGCAGCTTCCCGGTGCGACAGGGACTGAACACCGGGGAGCTGTTTTTT.